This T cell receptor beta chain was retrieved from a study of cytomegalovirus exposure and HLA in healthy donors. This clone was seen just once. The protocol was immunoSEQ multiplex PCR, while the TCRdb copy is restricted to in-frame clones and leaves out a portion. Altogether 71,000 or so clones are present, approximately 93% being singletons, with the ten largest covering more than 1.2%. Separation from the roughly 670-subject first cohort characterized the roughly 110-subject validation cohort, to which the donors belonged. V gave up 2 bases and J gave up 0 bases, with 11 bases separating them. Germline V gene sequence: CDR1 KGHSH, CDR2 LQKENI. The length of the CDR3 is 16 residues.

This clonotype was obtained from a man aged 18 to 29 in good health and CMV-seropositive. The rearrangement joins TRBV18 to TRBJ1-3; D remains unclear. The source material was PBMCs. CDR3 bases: TGTGCCAGCTCACCATTTGACATCTCCTCTGGAAACACCATATATTTT. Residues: CASSPFDISSGNTIYF. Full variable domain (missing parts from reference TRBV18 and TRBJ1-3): NAGVMQNPRHLVRRRGQEARLRCSPMKGHSHVYWYRQLPEEGLKFMVYLQKENIIDESGMPKERFSAEFPKEGPSILRIQQVVRGDSAAYFCASSPFDISSGNTIYFGEGSWLTVV.